The count of the clone carrying this T cell receptor (beta chain) is one. Its antigen is still unknown. The entry originates in a study of shared clonotypes between healthy human individuals. Turning to the study itself: Participating donors consisted of two women and a few men aged 18 to 49. Notes on the study in general: On the whole, naive subsets had larger estimated richness than memory subsets had.

The CDR3 consists of 13 residues. V dropped 6 bases and J dropped 1 base, with 9 bases sitting between them. Germline V gene lookup returns CDR1 SNHLY and CDR2 FYNNEI. Libraries were prepared by immunoSEQ multiplex PCR; TCRdb keeps only in-frame clonotypes and omits some of them. The sample holds fewer than 3 million clones, 85% to 95% seen once. The chain links TRBV2 to TRBJ2-5, with D possibly matching TRBD2 (6 bases). Input material: naive CD4+ T cells from PBMCs. Subset denoted: CD45RA+ positively selected. This clonotype originated in a young man in good health. Some clones in this sample may be carry-over from other donors' samples. Here the CDR3 reads CASRGDFQETQYF. The CDR3 coding sequence is TGTGCCAGCAGGGGGGACTTCCAAGAGACCCAGTACTTC.